This T cell receptor beta chain comes out of a study of T cells in tuberculosis. The CDR3 extends over 14 amino acids. Trimming took 8 bases from V and 2 from J; bases not matched to a gene: 8. CDR1 is MGHRA and CDR2 is YSYEKL in the germline V gene. Each clinical donor contributed on average approximately 99,000 T cells from unsorted cryopreserved PBMC. The data were produced by immunoSEQ multiplex PCR, yet TCRdb's version contains in-frame clones alone and is incomplete. The sample records tens of thousands of clones, 80% to 90% being singletons. This sequence was found in a donor aged 10 to 29 with latent tuberculosis or without tuberculosis infection. The sequenced sample consisted of PBMCs. V gene TRBV4-1 combines with J gene TRBJ2-5; TRBD1 matches at 7 bases. CDR3 region: CASGPTGQQETQYF. For the CDR3, the DNA is TGCGCCAGCGGGCCCACGGGACAGCAAGAGACCCAGTACTTC.